Included here is one T cell receptor (beta chain) sequence, with context. The data were obtained in a study of T cell changes during pregnancy in multiple sclerosis. The method was immunoSEQ multiplex PCR; TCRdb's version includes in-frame clones alone and lacks a portion of them. Altogether 79,000 or so clones are present, roughly nine tenths being singletons, with the ten largest covering roughly 3.3%. The CDR3 extends over 17 amino acids. Trimming left V 4 bases short and J 8 bases short, with 26 bases between. From germline, CDR1 is SGHDN and CDR2 FVKESK. The TCR sequence derives from a female donor with multiple sclerosis, enrolled in a pregnancy study. The chain couples TRBV14 to TRBJ1-1; weak D call: TRBD1 (6 bases). The sequenced sample was peripheral blood, obtained before pregnancy. CDR3 loop: CASSPQAGTTNGAEAFF. The CDR3 DNA reads as TGTGCCAGCAGCCCGCAAGCCGGGACAACCAACGGCGCCGAAGCTTTCTTT.